This is a list of T cell receptor beta chains from one sample in a study of cytomegalovirus exposure and HLA in healthy donors. TCRdb's copy holds only in-frame clones and misses some; the assay was immunoSEQ multiplex PCR. The table shows approximately 190,000 clones, with roughly 80% occurring only once. Sequencing was done on a sample of PBMCs. The receptors shown here come from a man between 40 and 49 years old in good health and CMV-seropositive. CDR3s include the opening cysteine and the closing phenylalanine or tryptophan. A D gene is named only where the DNA matches it firmly. Some rows have no size entry. The others give once, few or many, or a class for an expanded clone.

CAKTRGGSYEQYF	few	TRBD2	TRBV6-6	TRBJ2-7
CASSQDLHERGQGSGEAFF	NA	TRBD1	TRBV4-1	TRBJ1-1
CASRRGNTGELFF	NA	NA	TRBV19	TRBJ2-2
CASSLESGGSNQPQHF	NA	NA	TRBV7-9	TRBJ1-5
CASSPGGRNTEAFF	NA	TRBD1	TRBV7-6	TRBJ1-1
CASSPSQGGPYEQYF	NA	NA	TRBV18	TRBJ2-7
CASSFWQGGYGYTF	few	NA	TRBV28	TRBJ1-2
CASYFQRSSPLHF	NA	NA	TRBV2	TRBJ1-6
CASSFPTSGKAIDYEQYF	NA	TRBD2	TRBV5-1	TRBJ2-7
CASSLDRAANYGYTF	once	TRBD1	TRBV27	TRBJ1-2
CASSQDRGLWTEAFF	NA	TRBD1	TRBV7-2	TRBJ1-1
CASSIARTGGGYNSPLHF	NA	TRBD1	TRBV19	TRBJ1-6
CASSYTTGANQPQHF	once	TRBD1	TRBV6-5	TRBJ1-5
CASRARGSYNEQFF	few	NA	TRBV7-9	TRBJ2-1
CASSPRHSGNTIYF	NA	NA	TRBV6-5	TRBJ1-3
CASSAGQGSNQPQHF	NA	TRBD1	TRBV25-1	TRBJ1-5
CASSPGQGGEQYF	NA	NA	TRBV18	TRBJ2-7
CASSWGQGELYEQYF	NA	TRBD1	TRBV5-1	NA
CASSSQGYEQYF	once	TRBD1	TRBV7-8	TRBJ2-7
CASSPDSSAQYF	NA	NA	TRBV7-9	TRBJ2-3
CASSDAGKPSYNEQFF	NA	NA	TRBV25-1	TRBJ2-1
CSAPGAYEQYF	NA	NA	TRBV20-1	TRBJ2-7
CASSFDVPRGLNEQFF	once	NA	TRBV11-2	TRBJ2-1
CASSQSRQGGQPQHF	NA	NA	TRBV23-1	TRBJ1-5
CASSSEERGRTTQYF	NA	TRBD2	TRBV11-2	TRBJ2-3
CASSANSGADTQYF	few	TRBD2	TRBV7-2	TRBJ2-3
CASSEVGSSYEQYF	NA	NA	TRBV2	TRBJ2-7
CASSARDRGLASPLHF	once	TRBD1	TRBV5-1	TRBJ1-6
CASSVPLTGRNQPQHF	NA	NA	TRBV9	TRBJ1-5
CASSLGTSGVNEQFF	NA	TRBD2	TRBV5-1	TRBJ2-1
CASTQAGDTQYF	NA	NA	TRBV7-2	TRBJ2-3
CASSQDWASGGSTDTQYF	NA	TRBD2	TRBV4-3	TRBJ2-3
CASSRMDMGRDQPQHF	NA	NA	TRBV5-6	TRBJ1-5
CASSLGDRLNTEAFF	few	TRBD1	TRBV7-9	TRBJ1-1
CASSVVYGNYGYTF	NA	NA	TRBV9	TRBJ1-2